The clone carrying this T cell receptor (beta chain) was counted at least ten times. Antigen unknown. TCR beta libraries were made by quantitative 5'-RACE with molecular barcodes. TCRdb independently ran MiXCR on the 5' RACE reads; one entry per CDR3 protein. The repertoire holds roughly 150,000 distinct CDR3 sequences, with around a third as singletons. This entry belongs to a study of CD8 T cells in ankylosing spondylitis. Whole-study findings and limits: Disease-linked clones were CD8+ and relatively rare in peripheral blood. The authors reported significant enrichment of disease-linked clones in matched ankylosing spondylitis synovial fluid.

The germline V gene encodes CDR1 MDHEN and CDR2 SYDVKM. The V and J ends lost 6 bases and 15 bases respectively, with 27 bases between them. This CDR3 comprises 15 residues. The chain employs TRBV28 and TRBJ2-1; a possible D gene is TRBD2 (5 bases). This receptor was identified in a male donor with ankylosing spondylitis. Specimen: synovial fluid, either unsorted or a sorted T cell fraction (not recorded which). The CDR3 coding sequence is TGTGCCAGCAGCCCAATAACGGGGAAGGGCGCGACGGGGTTCTTC. It translates to CASSPITGKGATGFF. Complete variable domain (other parts from reference TRBV28 and TRBJ2-1): DVKVTQSSRYLVKRTGEKVFLECVQDMDHENMFWYRQDPGLGLRLIYFSYDVKMKEKGDIPEGYSVSREKKERFSLILESASTNQTSMYLCASSPITGKGATGFFGPGTRLTVL.